This T cell receptor beta chain came from a study of control samples from healthy donors and cancer patients. The repertoire was sequenced with immunoSEQ multiplex PCR; TCRdb's copy has only in-frame clones and lacks some. The table records roughly 100,000 clones, around nine tenths of them present only once. Trimming at V came to 4 bases and at J to 5 bases, leaving 10 bases not matched to a gene. CDR1 and CDR2 from the germline V gene are SGHTA and FQGNSA. The CDR3 is 18 residues long. This chain links TRBV7-2 with TRBJ2-5, with 16 bases identical to TRBD2. Sequencing was carried out using blood. The sequence was obtained from a man under 40 in good health. The CDR3 spells CASSSQLGTSGRGETQYF. CDR3 DNA: TGTGCCAGCAGCTCCCAACTAGGGACTAGCGGGAGGGGGGAGACCCAGTACTTC.